The 5 T cell receptor beta chains below come from one sample, sequenced in a study of T cells in Graves' hyperthyroidism and ophthalmopathy. TCR beta CDR3 regions were amplified from RNA. In the first-round RT-PCR of the TCR CDR3, the HTBI primer set was used. TCRdb re-called the multiplex PCR reads with MiXCR, one entry per CDR3 protein. This table holds nearly 600,000 distinct CDR3 sequences, 12% to 15% found once. The sequencing input was blood. These receptors were taken from a woman aged 18-29 years with Graves' ophthalmopathy.

The V and J genes are TRBV6-2 or TRBV6-3 and TRBJ2-3, with D uncertain. CDR3 length equals 14 residues. Trimming took off 5 bases at V and 6 bases at J, with 15 bases between the two ends. The germline gives CDR1 MNHEY, CDR2 SVGEGT. As DNA, the CDR3 is TGTGCCAGCAGTGATCGAGGAGCAAGGGATACGCAGTATTTT. Translating it yields CASSDRGARDTQYF.

This chain joins TRBV29-1 and TRBJ1-3; no clear D. The CDR3 runs to 11 residues. Germline CDR1 reads SQVTM; CDR2 reads ANQGSEA. V lost 7 bases, J lost 4 bases, and 8 bases lay in between. The CDR3 sequence is CSAVGGNTIYF. Written as DNA, the CDR3 is TGCAGCGCCGTAGGGGGAAACACCATATATTTT.

This clonotype appeared many times. Germline and junction disagree at one end, which may indicate a read error. The chain recombines TRBV7-7 with TRBJ2-3; 11 bases fit TRBD1. The CDR3 consists of 16 residues. Germline V gene lookup returns CDR1 SSHAT and CDR2 FNYEAQ (reference sequence). The CDR3 region is CASSLGGDRGTDTQYF. CDR3 nucleotide sequence: TGTGCTAGCAGCTTAGGAGGGGACAGGGGGACAGATACGCAGTATTTT.

The V gene is TRBV9, the J gene TRBJ1-2, with D possibly matching TRBD1 (5 bases). Per germline, CDR1 SGDLS and CDR2 YYNGEE. This CDR3 spans 15 amino acids. V was shortened by 6 bases and J by 4 bases, with 19 bases between the two germline ends. The CDR3 DNA reads TGTGCCAGCAAAGGTCCCCCGGGGGGAGGCTATGGCTACACCTTC. Translation: CASKGPPGGGYGYTF.

This clonotype was counted at least ten times. The gene calls are TRBV10-3 and TRBJ1-2; 7 bases match TRBD1. V lost 7 bases to trimming and J lost 2 bases; unmatched junction nucleotides: 10. CDR1 ENHRY and CDR2 SYGVKD come from the germline V gene. The CDR3 covers 15 residues. Here the CDR3 DNA reads TGTGCCATCACCGACAGGGTCGGGGAGAACTATGGCTACACCTTC. Translated, it gives CAITDRVGENYGYTF.